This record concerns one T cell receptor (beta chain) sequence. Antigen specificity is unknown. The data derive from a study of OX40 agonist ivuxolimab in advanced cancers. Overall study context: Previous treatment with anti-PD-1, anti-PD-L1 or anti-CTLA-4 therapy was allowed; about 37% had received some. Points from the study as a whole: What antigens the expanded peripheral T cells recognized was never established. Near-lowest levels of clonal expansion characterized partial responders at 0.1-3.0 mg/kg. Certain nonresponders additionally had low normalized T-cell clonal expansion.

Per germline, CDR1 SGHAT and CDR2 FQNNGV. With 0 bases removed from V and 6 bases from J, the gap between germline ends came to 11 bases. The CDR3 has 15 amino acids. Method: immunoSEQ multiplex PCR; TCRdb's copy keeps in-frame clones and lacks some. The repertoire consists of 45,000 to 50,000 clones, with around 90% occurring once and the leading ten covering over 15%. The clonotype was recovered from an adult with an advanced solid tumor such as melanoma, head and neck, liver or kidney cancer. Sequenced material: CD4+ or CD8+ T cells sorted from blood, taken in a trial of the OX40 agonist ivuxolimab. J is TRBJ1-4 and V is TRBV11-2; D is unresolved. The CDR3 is CASSLDLRQDEKLFF. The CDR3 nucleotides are TGTGCCAGCAGCTTAGATCTGAGACAAGATGAAAAACTGTTTTTT.